Included here is one TCR beta chain sequence, with context. This specimen comes from a study of CD8 T cells in Susac syndrome. An input of roughly 0.5 to 1 ug of RNA was subjected to reverse transcription using random hexamers. TCRdb called the immunoSEQ multiplex PCR reads again in MiXCR, with one record for every CDR3 protein. The sample shows some 99,000 distinct CDR3 sequences, roughly 95% of them seen only once. CD8+ and CD4+ T cells from blood underwent TCR beta sequencing, which was carried out in a high-throughput format. TEMRA cells were FACS-enriched, with CD8+ and CD4+ T cells isolated negatively. Germline V gene data show CDR1 as SGHTA and CDR2 as FQGNSA. Losses at the gene ends were 5 bases for V and 5 bases for J; bases not matched to a gene: 9. The CDR3 contains 16 residues.

V is TRBV7-2 and J is TRBJ2-3; 11 nucleotides align to TRBD1. The sequencing input was CD4+ T cells from PBMCs. This TCR was recovered from a human donor in good health. CDR3 bases: TGTGCCAGCAGCCCCCGGGACAGGGGGGTTAGAGATACGCAGTATTTT. This translates into CASSPRDRGVRDTQYF.